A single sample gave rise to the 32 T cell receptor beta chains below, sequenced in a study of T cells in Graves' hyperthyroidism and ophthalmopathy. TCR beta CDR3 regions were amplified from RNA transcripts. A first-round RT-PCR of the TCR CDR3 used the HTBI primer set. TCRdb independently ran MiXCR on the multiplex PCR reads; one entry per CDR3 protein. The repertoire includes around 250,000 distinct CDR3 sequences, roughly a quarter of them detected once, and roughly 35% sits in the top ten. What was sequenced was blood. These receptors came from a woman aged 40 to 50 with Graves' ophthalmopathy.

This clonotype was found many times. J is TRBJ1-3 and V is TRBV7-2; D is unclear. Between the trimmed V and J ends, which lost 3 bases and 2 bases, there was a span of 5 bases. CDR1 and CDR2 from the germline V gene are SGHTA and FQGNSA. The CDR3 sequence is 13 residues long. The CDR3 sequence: CASSLAAGNTIYF. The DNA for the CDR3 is TGTGCCAGCAGCTTGGCAGCTGGAAACACCATATATTTT.

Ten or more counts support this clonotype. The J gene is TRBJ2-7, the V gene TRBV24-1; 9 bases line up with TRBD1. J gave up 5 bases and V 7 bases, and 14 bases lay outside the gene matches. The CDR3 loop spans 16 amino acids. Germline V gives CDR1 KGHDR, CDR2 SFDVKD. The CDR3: CATRGKRRTGDDEQYF. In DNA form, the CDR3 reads TGTGCCACCAGAGGCAAACGCCGGACAGGGGACGACGAGCAGTACTTC.

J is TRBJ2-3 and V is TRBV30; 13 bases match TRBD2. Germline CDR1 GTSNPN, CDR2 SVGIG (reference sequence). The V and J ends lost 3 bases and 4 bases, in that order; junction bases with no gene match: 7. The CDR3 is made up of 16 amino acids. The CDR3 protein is CAWSGTSGNPADTQYF. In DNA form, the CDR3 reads TGTGCCTGGAGCGGGACTAGCGGGAATCCTGCAGATACGCAGTATTTT.

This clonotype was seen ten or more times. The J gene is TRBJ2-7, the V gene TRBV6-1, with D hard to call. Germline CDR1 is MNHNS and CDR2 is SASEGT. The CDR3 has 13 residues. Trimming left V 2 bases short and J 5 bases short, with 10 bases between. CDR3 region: CASSEQARDEQYF. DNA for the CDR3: TGTGCCAGCAGTGAACAGGCTCGAGACGAGCAGTACTTC.

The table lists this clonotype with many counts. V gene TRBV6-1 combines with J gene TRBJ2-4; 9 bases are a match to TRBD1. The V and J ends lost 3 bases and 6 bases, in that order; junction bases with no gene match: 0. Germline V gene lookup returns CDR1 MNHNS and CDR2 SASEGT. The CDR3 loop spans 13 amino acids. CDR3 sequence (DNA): TGTGCCAGCAGTGAGGGACAGGGAAACATTCAGTACTTC. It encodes CASSEGQGNIQYF.

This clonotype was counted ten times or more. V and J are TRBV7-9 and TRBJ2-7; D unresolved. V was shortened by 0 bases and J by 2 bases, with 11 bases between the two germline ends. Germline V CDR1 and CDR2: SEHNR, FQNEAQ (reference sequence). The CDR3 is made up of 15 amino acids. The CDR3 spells CASSLASDPTYEQYF. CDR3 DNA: TGTGCCAGCAGCTTAGCTTCTGACCCAACCTACGAGCAGTACTTC.

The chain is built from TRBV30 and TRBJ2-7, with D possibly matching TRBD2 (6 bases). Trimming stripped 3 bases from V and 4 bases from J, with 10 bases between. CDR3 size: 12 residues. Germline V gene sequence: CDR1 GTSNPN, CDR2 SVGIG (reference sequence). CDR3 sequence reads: CAWRTRPYEQYF. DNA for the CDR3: TGTGCCTGGAGGACTAGGCCTTACGAGCAGTACTTC. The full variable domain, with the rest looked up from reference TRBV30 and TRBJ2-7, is SQTIHQWPATLVQPVGSPLSLECTVEGTSNPNLYWYRQAAGRGLQLLFYSVGIGQISSEVPQNLSASRPQDRQFILSSKKLLLSDSGFYLCAWRTRPYEQYFGPGTRLTVT.

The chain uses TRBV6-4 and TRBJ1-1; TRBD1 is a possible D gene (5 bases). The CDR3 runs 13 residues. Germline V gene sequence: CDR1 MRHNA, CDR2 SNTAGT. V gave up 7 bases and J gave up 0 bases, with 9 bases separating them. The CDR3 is CASTTTVNTEAFF. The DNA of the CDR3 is TGTGCCAGCACCACGACAGTGAACACTGAAGCTTTCTTT.

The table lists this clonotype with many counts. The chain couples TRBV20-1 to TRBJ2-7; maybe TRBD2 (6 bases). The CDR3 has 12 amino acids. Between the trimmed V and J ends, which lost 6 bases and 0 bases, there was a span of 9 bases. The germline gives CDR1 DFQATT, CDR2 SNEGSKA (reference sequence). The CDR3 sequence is CSALASSYEQYF. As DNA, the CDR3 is TGCAGTGCACTAGCCTCCTCCTACGAGCAGTACTTC.

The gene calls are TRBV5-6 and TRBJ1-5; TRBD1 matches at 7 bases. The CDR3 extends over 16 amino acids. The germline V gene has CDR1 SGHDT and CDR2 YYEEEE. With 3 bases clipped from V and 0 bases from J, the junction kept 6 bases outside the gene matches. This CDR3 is CASSSRGTDSNQPQHF. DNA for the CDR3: TGTGCCAGCAGCTCCCGGGGGACAGATAGCAATCAGCCCCAGCATTTT.

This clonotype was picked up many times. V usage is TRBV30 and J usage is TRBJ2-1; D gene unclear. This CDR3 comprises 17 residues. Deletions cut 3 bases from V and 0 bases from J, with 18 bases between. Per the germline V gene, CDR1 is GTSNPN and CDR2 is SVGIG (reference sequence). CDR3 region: CAWSAKDRYLSYNEQFF. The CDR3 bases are TGTGCCTGGAGCGCTAAGGACCGCTACCTCTCCTACAATGAGCAGTTCTTC. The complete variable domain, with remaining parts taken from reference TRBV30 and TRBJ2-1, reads SQTIHQWPATLVQPVGSPLSLECTVEGTSNPNLYWYRQAAGRGLQLLFYSVGIGQISSEVPQNLSASRPQDRQFILSSKKLLLSDSGFYLCAWSAKDRYLSYNEQFFGPGTRLTVL.

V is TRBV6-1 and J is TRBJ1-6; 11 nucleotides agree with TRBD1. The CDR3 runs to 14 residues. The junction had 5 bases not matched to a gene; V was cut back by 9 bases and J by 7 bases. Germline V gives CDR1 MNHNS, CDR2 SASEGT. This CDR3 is CASGQGASNSPLHF. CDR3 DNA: TGTGCCAGTGGACAGGGGGCGAGCAATTCACCCCTCCACTTT.

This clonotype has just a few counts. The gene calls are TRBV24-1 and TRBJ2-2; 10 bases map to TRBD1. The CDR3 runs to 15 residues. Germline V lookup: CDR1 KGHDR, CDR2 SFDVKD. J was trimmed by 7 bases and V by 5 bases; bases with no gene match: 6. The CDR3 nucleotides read TGTGCCACCAGTGGGGACAGGGGTAGTGGCGGGGAGCTGTTTTTT. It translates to CATSGDRGSGGELFF.

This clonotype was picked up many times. Written as DNA, the CDR3 is TGCAGTGCTTATCTACAGGGAGGGCTTGGCAATCAGCCCCAGCATTTT. It yields the protein CSAYLQGGLGNQPQHF. The chain joins TRBV20-1 to TRBJ1-5; D possibly corresponds to TRBD1 (6 bases). Germline CDR1 and CDR2: DFQATT and SNEGSKA (reference sequence). V shed 5 bases and J shed 2 bases, with 19 bases lying between them. CDR3 length: 16 amino acids.

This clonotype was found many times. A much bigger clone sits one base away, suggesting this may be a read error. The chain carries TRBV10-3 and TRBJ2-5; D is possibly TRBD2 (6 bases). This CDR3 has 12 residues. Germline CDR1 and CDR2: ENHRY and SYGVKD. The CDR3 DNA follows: TGTGCCATCAGTGAGGATCGGGAGATCCAGTACTTC. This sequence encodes CAISEDREIQYF.

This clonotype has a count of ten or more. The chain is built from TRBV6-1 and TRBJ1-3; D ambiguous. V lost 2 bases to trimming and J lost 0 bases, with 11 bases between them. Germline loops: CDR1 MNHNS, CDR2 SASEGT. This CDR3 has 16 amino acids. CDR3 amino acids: CASSEPRDFSGNTIYF. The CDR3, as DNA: TGTGCCAGCAGTGAACCCAGAGACTTCTCTGGAAACACCATATATTTT.

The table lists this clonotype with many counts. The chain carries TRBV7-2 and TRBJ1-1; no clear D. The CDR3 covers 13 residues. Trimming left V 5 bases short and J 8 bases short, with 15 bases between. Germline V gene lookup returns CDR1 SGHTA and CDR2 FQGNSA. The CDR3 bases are TGTGCCAGCAGCGAAGGGCCCCTGAGGGAAGCTTTCTTT. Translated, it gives CASSEGPLREAFF.

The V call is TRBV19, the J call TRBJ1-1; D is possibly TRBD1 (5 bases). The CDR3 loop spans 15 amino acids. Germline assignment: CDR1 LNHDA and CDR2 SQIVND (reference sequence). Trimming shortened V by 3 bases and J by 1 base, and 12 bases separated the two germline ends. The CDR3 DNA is TGTGCCAGTAGTATTGGGGGTGCGCGGAACACTGAAGCTTTCTTT. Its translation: CASSIGGARNTEAFF.

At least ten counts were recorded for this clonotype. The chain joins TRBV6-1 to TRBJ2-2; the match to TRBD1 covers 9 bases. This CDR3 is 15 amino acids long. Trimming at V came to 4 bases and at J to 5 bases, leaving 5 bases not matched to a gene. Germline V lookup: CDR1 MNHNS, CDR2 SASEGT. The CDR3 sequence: CASSAWTGATGELFF. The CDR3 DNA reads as TGTGCCAGCAGTGCCTGGACAGGGGCTACCGGGGAGCTGTTTTTT.

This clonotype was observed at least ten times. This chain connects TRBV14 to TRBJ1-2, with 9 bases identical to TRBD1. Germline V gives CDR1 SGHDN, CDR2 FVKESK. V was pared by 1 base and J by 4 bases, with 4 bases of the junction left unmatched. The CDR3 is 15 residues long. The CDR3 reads CASSQAQGARYGYTF. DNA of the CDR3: TGTGCCAGCAGCCAAGCACAGGGGGCTCGCTATGGCTACACCTTC.

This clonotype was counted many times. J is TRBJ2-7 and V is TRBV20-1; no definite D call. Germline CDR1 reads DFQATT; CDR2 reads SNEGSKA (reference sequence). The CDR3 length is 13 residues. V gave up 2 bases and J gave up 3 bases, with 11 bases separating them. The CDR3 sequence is CSARPPGRYEQYF. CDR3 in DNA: TGCAGTGCTAGACCCCCAGGTCGCTACGAGCAGTACTTC.

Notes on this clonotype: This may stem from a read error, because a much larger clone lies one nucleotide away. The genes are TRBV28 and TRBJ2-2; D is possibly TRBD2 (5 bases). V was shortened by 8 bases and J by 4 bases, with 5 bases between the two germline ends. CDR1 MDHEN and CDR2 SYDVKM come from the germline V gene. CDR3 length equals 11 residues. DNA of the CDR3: TGTGCCAGCGAGGGCACCGGGGAGCTGTTTTTT. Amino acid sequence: CASEGTGELFF.

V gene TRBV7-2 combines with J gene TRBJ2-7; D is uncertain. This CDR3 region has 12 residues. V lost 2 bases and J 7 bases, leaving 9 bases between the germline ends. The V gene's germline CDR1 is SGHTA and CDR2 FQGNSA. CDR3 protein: CASSLIGSEQYF. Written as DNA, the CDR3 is TGTGCCAGCAGCTTAATAGGTTCTGAGCAGTACTTC.

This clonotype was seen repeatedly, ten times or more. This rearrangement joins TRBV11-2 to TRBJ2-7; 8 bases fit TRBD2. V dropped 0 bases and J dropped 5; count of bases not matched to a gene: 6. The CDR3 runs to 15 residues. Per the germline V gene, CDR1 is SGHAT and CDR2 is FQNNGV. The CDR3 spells CASSLEGGRSHEQYF. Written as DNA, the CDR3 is TGTGCCAGCAGCTTAGAGGGCGGGAGGTCCCACGAGCAGTACTTC. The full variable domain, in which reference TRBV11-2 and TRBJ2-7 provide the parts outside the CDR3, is EAGVAQSPRYKIIEKRQSVAFWCNPISGHATLYWYQQILGQGPKLLIQFQNNGVVDDSQLPKDRFSAERLKGVDSTLKIQPAKLEDSAVYLCASSLEGGRSHEQYFGPGTRLTVT.

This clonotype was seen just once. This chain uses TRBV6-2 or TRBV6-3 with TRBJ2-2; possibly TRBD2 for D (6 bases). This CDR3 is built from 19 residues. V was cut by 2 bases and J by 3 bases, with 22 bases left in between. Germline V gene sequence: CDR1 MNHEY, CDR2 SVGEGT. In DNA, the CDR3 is TGTGCCAGCAGTTACAACCCGACTAGTAGGTCTCGGGACACCGGGGAGCTGTTTTTT. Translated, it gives CASSYNPTSRSRDTGELFF.

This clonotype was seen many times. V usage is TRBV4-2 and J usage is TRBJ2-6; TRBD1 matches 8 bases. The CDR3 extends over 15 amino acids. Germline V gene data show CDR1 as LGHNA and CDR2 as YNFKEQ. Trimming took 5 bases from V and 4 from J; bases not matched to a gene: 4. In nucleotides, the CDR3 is TGTGCCAGCAGCAAGACAGGGGCGGGGGCCAACGTCCTGACTTTC. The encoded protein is CASSKTGAGANVLTF.

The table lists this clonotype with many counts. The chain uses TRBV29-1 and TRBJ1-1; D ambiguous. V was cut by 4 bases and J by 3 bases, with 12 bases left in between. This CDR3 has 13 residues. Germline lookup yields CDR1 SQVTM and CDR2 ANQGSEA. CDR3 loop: CSVGRREDTEAFF. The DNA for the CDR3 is TGCAGCGTTGGACGTCGGGAGGACACTGAAGCTTTCTTT.

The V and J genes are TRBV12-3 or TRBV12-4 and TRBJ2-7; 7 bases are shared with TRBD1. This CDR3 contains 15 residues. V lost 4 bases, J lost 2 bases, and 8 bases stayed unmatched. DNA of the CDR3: TGTGCCAGCAGTTACTCGGGCAGGGGGACCTACGAGCAGTACTTC. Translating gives CASSYSGRGTYEQYF.

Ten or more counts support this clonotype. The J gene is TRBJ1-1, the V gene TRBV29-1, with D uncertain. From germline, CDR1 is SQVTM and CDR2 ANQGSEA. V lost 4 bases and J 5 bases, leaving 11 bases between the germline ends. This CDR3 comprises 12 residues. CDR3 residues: CSVGGVATEAFF. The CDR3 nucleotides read TGCAGCGTTGGGGGAGTGGCAACTGAAGCTTTCTTT.

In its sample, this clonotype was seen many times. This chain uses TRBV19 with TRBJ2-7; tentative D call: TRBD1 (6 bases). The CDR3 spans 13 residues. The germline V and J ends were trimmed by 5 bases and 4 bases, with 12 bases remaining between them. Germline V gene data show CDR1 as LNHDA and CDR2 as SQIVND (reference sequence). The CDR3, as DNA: TGTGCCAGTAGTCCAGGGGTTATATACGAGCAGTACTTC. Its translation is CASSPGVIYEQYF. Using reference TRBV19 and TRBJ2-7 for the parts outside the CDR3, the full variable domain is DGGITQSPKYLFRKEGQNVTLSCEQNLNHDAMYWYRQDPGQGLRLIYYSQIVNDFQKGDIAEGYSVSREKKESFPLTVTSAQKNPTAFYLCASSPGVIYEQYFGPGTRLTVT.

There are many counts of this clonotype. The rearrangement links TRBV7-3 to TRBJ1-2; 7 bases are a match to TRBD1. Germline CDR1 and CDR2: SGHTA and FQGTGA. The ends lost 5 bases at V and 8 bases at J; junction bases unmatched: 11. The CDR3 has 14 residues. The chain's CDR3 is CASSPSGQVVGYTF. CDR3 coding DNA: TGTGCCAGCAGCCCAAGTGGACAGGTGGTAGGCTACACCTTC.

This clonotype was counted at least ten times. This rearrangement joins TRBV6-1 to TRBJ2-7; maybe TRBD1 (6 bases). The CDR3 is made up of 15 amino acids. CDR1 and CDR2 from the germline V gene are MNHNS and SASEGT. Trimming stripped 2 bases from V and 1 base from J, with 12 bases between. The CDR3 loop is CASSESWGRSYEQYF. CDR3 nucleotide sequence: TGTGCCAGCAGTGAAAGCTGGGGGCGATCCTACGAGCAGTACTTC.